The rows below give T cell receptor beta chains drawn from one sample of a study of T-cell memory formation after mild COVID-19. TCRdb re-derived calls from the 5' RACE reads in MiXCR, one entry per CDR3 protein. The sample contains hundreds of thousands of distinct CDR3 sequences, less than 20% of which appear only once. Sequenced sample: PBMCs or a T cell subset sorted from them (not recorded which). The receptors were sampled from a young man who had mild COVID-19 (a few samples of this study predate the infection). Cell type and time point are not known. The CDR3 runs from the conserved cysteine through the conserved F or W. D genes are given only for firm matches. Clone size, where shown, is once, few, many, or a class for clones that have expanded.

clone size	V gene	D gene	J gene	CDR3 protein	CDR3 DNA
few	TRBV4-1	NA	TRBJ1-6	CASSQDGQNNSPLHF	TGCGCCAGCAGCCAAGATGGACAGAATAATTCACCCCTCCACTTT
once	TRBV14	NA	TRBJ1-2	CASSPRATRDGYTF	TGTGCCAGCAGCCCCCGGGCCACAAGGGATGGCTACACCTTC
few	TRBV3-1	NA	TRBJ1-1	CASSLSSAGTEAFF	TGTGCCAGCAGCCTTTCATCTGCGGGCACTGAAGCTTTCTTT
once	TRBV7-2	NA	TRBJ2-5	CASSLSGRKETQYF	TGTGCCAGCAGCTTGAGCGGGCGAAAAGAGACCCAGTACTTC
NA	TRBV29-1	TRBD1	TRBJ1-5	CSVVDRGGQPQHF	TGCAGCGTCGTGGACAGGGGAGGTCAGCCCCAGCATTTT
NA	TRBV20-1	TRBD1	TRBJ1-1	CSAGDSLGAFF	TGCAGTGCTGGGGACAGCCTCGGAGCTTTCTTT
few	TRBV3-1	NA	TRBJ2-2	CASSQQGSGGELFF	TGTGCCAGCAGCCAACAGGGGTCCGGCGGGGAGCTGTTTTTT
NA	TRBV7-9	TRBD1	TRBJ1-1	CASSPDRASSEAFF	TGTGCCAGCAGCCCGGACAGGGCTTCATCTGAAGCTTTCTTT
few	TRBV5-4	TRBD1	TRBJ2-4	CASSSGQGRNIQYF	TGTGCCAGCAGCTCAGGACAGGGGAGAAACATTCAGTACTTC
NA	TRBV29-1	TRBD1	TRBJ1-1	CSVEETGNEAFF	TGCAGCGTGGAAGAGACAGGGAACGAAGCTTTCTTT
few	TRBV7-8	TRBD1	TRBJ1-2	CASSPGTGLAYGYTF	TGTGCCAGCAGCCCGGGGACAGGCCTTGCCTATGGCTACACCTTC
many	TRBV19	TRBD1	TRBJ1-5	CASSTRQGLNQPQHF	TGTGCCAGTAGTACCCGACAGGGTCTCAATCAGCCCCAGCATTTT
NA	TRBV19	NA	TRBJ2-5	CASSVPGETQYF	TGTGCCAGTAGTGTCCCGGGGGAGACCCAGTACTTC
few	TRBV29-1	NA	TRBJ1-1	CSVGGRRWNTEAFF	TGCAGCGTTGGTGGGAGACGGTGGAACACTGAAGCTTTCTTT
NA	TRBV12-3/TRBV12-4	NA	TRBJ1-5	CASSLDLYSNQPQHF	TGTGCCAGCAGTTTGGATCTTTATAGCAATCAGCCCCAGCATTTT
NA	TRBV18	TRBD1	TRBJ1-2	CASSPGTGWNYGYTF	TGTGCCAGCTCACCAGGGACAGGGTGGAACTATGGCTACACCTTC
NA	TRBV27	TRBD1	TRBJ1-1	CASSFNRGQAFF	TGTGCCAGCAGCTTCAACAGGGGGCAAGCTTTCTTT